Listed here is a single T cell receptor (beta chain). The data stem from a study of blood T cell repertoires in COVID-19. Study overall: Sample material is recorded as cDNA or gDNA derived from T cells, B-cell-depleted T cells, or PBMCs.

Repertoires were generated with immunoSEQ multiplex PCR, while TCRdb's copy carries only in-frame clones and drops some. Among about 250,000 clones, around nine tenths were seen once, and the ten largest hold under 4%. V was cut by 2 bases and J by 8 bases, with 11 bases left in between. CDR3 size: 13 residues. Germline CDR1 is SGHTA and CDR2 is FQGTGA. The material sequenced was peripheral blood. The sequence was collected from a man aged 18 to 30 with active or convalescent COVID-19. The V call is TRBV7-3, the J call TRBJ2-3; no clear D. This chain's CDR3 is CASSLGSMATQYF. As DNA, the CDR3 is TGTGCCAGCAGCTTAGGTAGCATGGCTACGCAGTATTTT.